Below, 25 T cell receptor beta chains from the same sample are listed, as sequenced in a study of blood T cells in healthy people across ages. The use of a sample-barcoded 5' primer and a J-beta primer mix characterized a second PCR of about 7 to 12 cycles. In TCRdb, the 5' RACE reads were re-called with MiXCR into one record per CDR3 protein. The profile shows about 540,000 distinct CDR3 sequences, more than 20% of them singletons. These records were also assigned to another study, of T cells of mothers and their children.

Sequencing was done on a sample of blood. The receptor source for this set is a boy younger than 18 in good health.

The chain has TRBV6-2 or TRBV6-3 and TRBJ2-1, with D uncertain. Germline lookup yields CDR1 MNHEY and CDR2 SVGEGT. This CDR3 spans 16 amino acids. V gave up 2 bases and J gave up 0 bases, with 11 bases separating them. As DNA, the CDR3 is TGTGCCAGCAGTTACGTCGGTAAGAGCTCCTACAATGAGCAGTTCTTC. Residues: CASSYVGKSSYNEQFF.

This chain uses TRBV4-3 with TRBJ2-5; TRBD2 is a possible D gene (5 bases). Trimming shortened V by 2 bases and J by 4 bases, and 8 bases separated the two germline ends. Germline CDR1 is LGHNA and CDR2 is YSLEER. The CDR3 extends over 13 amino acids. Here the CDR3 reads CASSQSSSETQYF. CDR3 nucleotides: TGCGCCAGCAGCCAATCTAGCTCAGAGACCCAGTACTTC.

This sequence joins TRBV12-5 and TRBJ2-1; D might be TRBD1 (8 bases). CDR1 and CDR2 from the germline V gene are LGHNT and FRNRAP. The ends were cut back, 2 bases at V and 7 bases at J, with 30 bases in the middle. CDR3 length: 20 amino acids. The CDR3 sequence is CASGLFGQGPASGTWNEQFF. The CDR3 bases are TGTGCTAGTGGTTTGTTTGGACAGGGCCCCGCTAGCGGAACATGGAATGAGCAGTTCTTC.

V usage is TRBV19 and J usage is TRBJ1-2; a weak D match, TRBD1 (6 bases). Trimming removed 3 bases at V and 8 bases at J, with 13 bases between. CDR1 LNHDA and CDR2 SQIVND come from the germline V gene (reference sequence). The CDR3 sequence is 13 residues long. The CDR3 DNA follows: TGTGCCAGTAGTATCTCGACAGGAGCCGGCTACACCTTC. Translating it yields CASSISTGAGYTF.

This clonotype was counted a few times. The chain links TRBV4-1 to TRBJ2-6; possible D gene TRBD1, 6 bases. This CDR3 has 20 amino acids. The V gene's germline CDR1 is MGHRA and CDR2 YSYEKL. V shed 3 bases and J shed 0 bases, with 21 bases lying between them. The CDR3 spells CASSHLRDIAPLSGANVLTF. The CDR3 bases are TGCGCCAGCAGCCACCTACGGGACATCGCCCCTCTCTCTGGGGCCAACGTCCTGACTTTC.

The chain has TRBV9 and TRBJ2-7, with 8 bases fitting TRBD2. Near its end, the DNA agrees better with TRBJ2-1, so the J call may be wrong. There are 15 residues in the CDR3. The germline V gene encodes CDR1 SGDLS and CDR2 YYNGEE. CDR3 DNA sequence: TGTGCCAGCAGCGTAGTAGCGGGATGGGGCGATGAGCAGTTCTTC. It translates to CASSVVAGWGDEQFF.

This clonotype was counted once. The chain links TRBV9 to TRBJ2-1; D uncertain. The CDR3 has 16 amino acids. Trimming stripped 2 bases from V and 1 base from J, with 13 bases between. Germline V gene lookup returns CDR1 SGDLS and CDR2 YYNGEE. CDR3 in amino acids: CASSVDSSRSYNEQFF. The CDR3 coding sequence is TGTGCCAGCAGCGTTGACTCATCAAGATCCTACAATGAGCAGTTCTTC.

The chain links TRBV20-1 to TRBJ2-7; D is undetermined. The CDR3 has 10 amino acids. Germline V CDR1 and CDR2: DFQATT, SNEGSKA (reference sequence). The ends were cut back, 4 bases at V and 6 bases at J, with 7 bases in the middle. DNA for the CDR3: TGCAGTGCTAAAGGCGGCGAGCAGTACTTC. Its protein is CSAKGGEQYF.

V gene TRBV9 combines with J gene TRBJ2-2, with 12 bases lining up with TRBD2. CDR1 and CDR2 from the germline V gene are SGDLS and YYNGEE. This CDR3 has 15 amino acids. Trimming took 3 bases from V and 4 from J; bases not matched to a gene: 1. CDR3 DNA: TGTGCCAGCAGCGGACTAGCGGGGGCCACCGGGGAGCTGTTTTTT. Amino acid sequence: CASSGLAGATGELFF. The full variable domain, completed using reference TRBV9 and TRBJ2-2, is DSGVTQTPKHLITATGQRVTLRCSPRSGDLSVYWYQQSLDQGLQFLIQYYNGEERAKGNILERFSAQQFPDLHSELNLSSLELGDSALYFCASSGLAGATGELFFGEGSRLTVL.

This clonotype was observed a single time. This CDR3 is missing its conserved last phenylalanine or tryptophan, likely due to a read error. The rearrangement joins TRBV12-3 or TRBV12-4 to TRBJ2-6; 9 bases match TRBD1. The CDR3 is 16 amino acids. V shed 4 bases, J shed 2 bases, and the junction held 3 bases outside the gene matches. CDR3 sequence: CASSSRQGAGANVLTS. The CDR3 bases are TGTGCCAGCAGTTCCAGACAGGGGGCTGGGGCCAACGTCCTGACTTCC.

V gene TRBV6-5 combines with J gene TRBJ2-7, with D perhaps TRBD1 (7 bases). Germline CDR1 MNHEY, CDR2 SVGAGI. Trimming took off 5 bases at V and 6 bases at J, with 20 bases between the two ends. There are 15 residues in the CDR3. The CDR3 region has the DNA TGTGCCAGCAGTCCTACCGGGTGGCAGGGGGGCGAGCAGTACTTC. Translated: CASSPTGWQGGEQYF.

The chain uses TRBV29-1 and TRBJ1-1; the D gene is possibly TRBD1 (6 bases). The V gene lost 3 bases and the J gene lost 0 bases, with 17 bases spanning the gap. This CDR3 contains 16 residues. Germline lookup yields CDR1 SQVTM and CDR2 ANQGSEA. CDR3 nucleotide sequence: TGCAGCGTTGATAGTCTTTCCAGGGACATGAACACTGAAGCTTTCTTT. Translating it yields CSVDSLSRDMNTEAFF.

This clonotype was detected a few times. The CDR3 loop reads CASSLLGGRDTQYF. CDR3 nucleotides: TGCGCCAGCAGCTTATTGGGTGGGAGAGATACGCAGTATTTT. The J gene is TRBJ2-3, the V gene TRBV5-1, with D possibly TRBD2 on 5 matching bases. The germline V gene has CDR1 SGHRS and CDR2 YFSETQ. This CDR3 contains 14 residues. The V gene lost 2 bases and the J gene lost 5 bases, with 12 bases spanning the gap.

V and J are TRBV6-1 and TRBJ1-2, with 8 bases that match TRBD1. The CDR3 is 16 amino acids. Unmatched junction bases numbered 9, after V lost 6 bases and J lost 0 bases. Germline V gives CDR1 MNHNS, CDR2 SASEGT. CDR3 sequence (DNA): TGTGCCAGCAGGGCGGACAGGGCTTTAGCTAACTATGGCTACACCTTC. It specifies CASRADRALANYGYTF.

This chain uses TRBV5-1 with TRBJ1-2; 7 bases agree with TRBD1. The CDR3 runs to 15 residues. With 2 bases clipped from V and 6 bases from J, the junction kept 10 bases outside the gene matches. Per germline, CDR1 SGHRS and CDR2 YFSETQ. This CDR3 is CASSLRRQGFDGYTF. The CDR3 DNA reads as TGCGCCAGCAGCTTAAGAAGACAGGGATTTGATGGCTACACCTTC.

This chain joins TRBV6-5 and TRBJ2-1, with D perhaps matching TRBD1 (6 bases). The CDR3 spans 14 residues. The germline gives CDR1 MNHEY, CDR2 SVGAGI. The germline V and J ends were trimmed by 5 bases and 4 bases, with 12 bases remaining between them. In DNA, the CDR3 is TGTGCCAGCAGTACGGTGGACAGATACAATGAGCAGTTCTTC. It yields the protein CASSTVDRYNEQFF.

There are a few counts of this clonotype. The rearrangement uses TRBV12-3 or TRBV12-4 and TRBJ2-5; no clear D. The assigned J gene may be wrong: the sequence end matches TRBJ2-7 better. The CDR3 extends over 16 amino acids. The CDR3 sequence: CASSSRSGNSAYEQYF. The CDR3 region has the DNA TGTGCCAGCAGCTCCCGGTCTGGGAATTCGGCCTACGAGCAGTACTTC.

This clonotype appeared a few times. One end of the junction fails to match germline, which may point to a read error. The J gene is TRBJ2-5, the V gene TRBV29-1, with 14 bases identical to TRBD2. The germline gives CDR1 SQVTM, CDR2 ANQGSEA. The CDR3 runs 15 residues. CDR3 nucleotides: TGCCGCGTGACTAGCGGGAGGGCTGCAAAAGAGACCCAGTACTTC. It specifies CRVTSGRAAKETQYF.

This clonotype was counted a few times. This sequence joins TRBV4-3 and TRBJ2-5; D gene unclear. Near its end, the DNA agrees better with TRBJ2-1, so the J call may be wrong. This CDR3 region has 14 residues. Germline CDR1 reads LGHNA; CDR2 reads YSLEER. As DNA, the CDR3 is TGCGCCAGCAGCCAAGGCGGTTCGAGTTCTGAGCAGTTCTTC. Protein sequence: CASSQGGSSSEQFF.

The V call is TRBV19, the J call TRBJ2-5, with D tentatively TRBD1 (5 bases). Per the germline V gene, CDR1 is LNHDA and CDR2 is SQIVND (reference sequence). The V end lost 2 bases, the J end lost 4 bases, and 5 bases lay between the germline ends. This CDR3 comprises 12 residues. Here the CDR3 DNA reads TGTGCCAGTAGTATACAGGGAGAGACCCAGTACTTC. As protein: CASSIQGETQYF.

In its sample, this clonotype was seen a few times. The chain uses TRBV12-3 or TRBV12-4 and TRBJ2-7; the match to TRBD2 covers 9 bases. The V gene end was trimmed by 6 bases and the J gene end by 3 bases; junction bases not matched to a gene: 9. CDR3 length equals 15 residues. CDR3: CASSPGRLADYEQYF. DNA of the CDR3: TGTGCCAGCAGCCCCGGGCGACTAGCGGACTACGAGCAGTACTTC.

This clonotype was picked up a small number of times. The V and J genes are TRBV20-1 and TRBJ2-7; 8 bases are shared with TRBD1. The CDR3 sequence is 19 residues long. V dropped 3 bases and J dropped 7; count of bases not matched to a gene: 26. Germline CDR1 is DFQATT and CDR2 is SNEGSKA (reference sequence). The CDR3 loop is CSASHPTLTGTGLTWEQYF. In nucleotides, the CDR3 is TGCAGTGCTAGCCACCCCACACTGACCGGGACAGGTCTAACCTGGGAGCAGTACTTC.

The chain couples TRBV2 to TRBJ1-1; D not certain. Germline CDR1 is SNHLY and CDR2 is FYNNEI. V lost 6 bases and J lost 4, with 9 bases in between. The CDR3 length is 12 residues. In nucleotides, the CDR3 is TGTGCCAGCAGCGAGGGTGCCACTGAAGCTTTCTTT. Translated: CASSEGATEAFF.

This clonotype was observed a handful of times. This rearrangement joins TRBV4-3 to TRBJ2-1; 10 nucleotides line up with TRBD1. This CDR3 region has 17 residues. Germline-derived CDR1 and CDR2 are LGHNA and YSLEER. The J segment lost 4 bases and the V segment lost 4 bases, leaving 10 bases of the junction unmatched. The CDR3 DNA sequence: TGCGCCAGCAGCCGAATGAGTAGGGGACAGGGGTACAATGAGCAGTTCTTC. Translated: CASSRMSRGQGYNEQFF.

This chain connects TRBV12-3 or TRBV12-4 to TRBJ1-2; D remains unclear. V shed 3 bases and J shed 4 bases, with 15 bases lying between them. This CDR3 is built from 15 residues. This CDR3 is CASSLSRVPSYGYTF. Here the CDR3 DNA reads TGTGCCAGCAGTTTGTCTAGGGTTCCTTCCTATGGCTACACCTTC.